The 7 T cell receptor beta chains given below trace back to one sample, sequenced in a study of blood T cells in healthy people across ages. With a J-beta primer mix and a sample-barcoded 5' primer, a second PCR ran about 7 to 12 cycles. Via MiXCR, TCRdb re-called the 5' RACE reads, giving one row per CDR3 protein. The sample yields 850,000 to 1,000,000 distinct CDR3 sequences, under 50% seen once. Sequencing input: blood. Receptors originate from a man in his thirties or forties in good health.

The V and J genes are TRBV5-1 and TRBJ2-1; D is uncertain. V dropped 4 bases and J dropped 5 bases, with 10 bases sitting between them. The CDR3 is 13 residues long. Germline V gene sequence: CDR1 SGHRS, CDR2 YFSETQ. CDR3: CASSADTNNEQFF. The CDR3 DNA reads TGCGCCAGCAGCGCCGACACCAACAATGAGCAGTTCTTC.

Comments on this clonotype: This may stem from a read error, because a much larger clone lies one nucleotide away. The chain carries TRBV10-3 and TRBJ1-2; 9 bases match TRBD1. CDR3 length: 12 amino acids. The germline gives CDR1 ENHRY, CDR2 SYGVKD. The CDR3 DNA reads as TGTGCCGTCAGGGACAGGGAAGAGGGCTACACCTTC. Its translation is CAVRDREEGYTF.

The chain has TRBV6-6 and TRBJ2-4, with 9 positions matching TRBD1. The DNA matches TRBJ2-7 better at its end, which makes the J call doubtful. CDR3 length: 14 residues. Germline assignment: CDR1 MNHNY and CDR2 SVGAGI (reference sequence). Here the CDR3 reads CASSSVGTGFEQYF. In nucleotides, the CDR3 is TGTGCCAGCAGTTCTGTTGGGACAGGGTTCGAGCAGTACTTC.

This CDR3 is CASSLLQALSLYGYTF. CDR3 nucleotides: TGTGCCAGCAGTTTACTACAGGCCCTATCCCTTTATGGCTACACCTTC. The chain has TRBV28 and TRBJ1-2; maybe TRBD1 (5 bases). Germline values: CDR1 MDHEN, CDR2 SYDVKM. V lost 2 bases and J 5 bases, leaving 18 bases between the germline ends. This CDR3 contains 16 residues.

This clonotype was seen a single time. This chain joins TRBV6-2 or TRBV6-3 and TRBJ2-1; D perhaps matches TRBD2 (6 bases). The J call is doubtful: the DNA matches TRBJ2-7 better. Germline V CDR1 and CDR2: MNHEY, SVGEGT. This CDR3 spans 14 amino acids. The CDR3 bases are TGTGCCAGCAGGGTCGGGGGTATAAACAATGAGCAGTACTTC. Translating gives CASRVGGINNEQYF.

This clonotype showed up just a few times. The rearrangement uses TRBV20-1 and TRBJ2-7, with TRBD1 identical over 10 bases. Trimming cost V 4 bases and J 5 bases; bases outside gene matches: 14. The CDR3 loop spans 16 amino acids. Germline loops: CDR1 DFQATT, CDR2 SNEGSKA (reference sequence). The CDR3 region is CSAKGPVGTGANEQYF. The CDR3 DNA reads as TGCAGTGCTAAGGGACCGGTTGGGACAGGGGCGAACGAGCAGTACTTC.

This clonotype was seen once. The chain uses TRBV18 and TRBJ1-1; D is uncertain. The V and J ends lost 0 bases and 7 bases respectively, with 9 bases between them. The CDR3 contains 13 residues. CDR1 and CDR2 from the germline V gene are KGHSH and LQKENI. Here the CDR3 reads CASSPPSQVEAFF. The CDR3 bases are TGTGCCAGCTCACCACCGTCTCAGGTTGAAGCTTTCTTT.